The following is a TCR beta chain sequence with its context. Its recognized antigen is unknown. No much larger clone exists at a distance of one base, and base qualities are not known. The donors were healthy, HIV-negative adults with no recently reported acute infections or vaccinations. Every donor was a Caucasian adult residing in Nashville, Tennessee, USA. CD4+ T cells were enriched through magnetic negative selection, after which naive cells were positively selected on CD45RA and the remaining negative fraction served as the memory subset. Blood was obtained by leukapheresis, after which PBMCs were separated by Ficoll-Histopaque density gradient centrifugation and cryopreserved in liquid nitrogen vapor phase. Analytical flow cytometry was used to check the purity and quantity of each magnetically sorted T cell population. Genomic DNA was isolated from each sorted fraction and quantified by UV absorbance on a Nanodrop 2000c.

This specimen comes from a study of shared clonotypes between healthy human individuals (dated by TCRdb to 2018 to 2020). At the level of the whole study: The cohort included three men and a couple of women between 18 and 49 years of age. For each donor, three plates each were used for CD4 naive and CD4 memory, two plates were used for CD8 naive, and one plate was used for CD8 memory. To estimate repertoire size and how much clonotypes are shared between individuals, the study performed deep sequencing of blood TCR repertoires from a few healthy adults. Different laboratories and diverse techniques were used to prepare libraries and sequence TCR repertoires, to increase sequencing depth and limit assay-specific biases. Leukapheresis yielded between about 0.9 and 10 billion PBMCs per donor.

The paper's findings and limits, for the study overall: Pairwise subsampling indicated that sequencing depth was expected to affect the degree of clonotype sharing among donors. Even with the large sequencing depth, rarefaction of the sorted-subset datasets indicated that sequencing was incomplete. Sampling was restricted to blood, and TCR repertoires in tissue are likely to differ from TCR repertoires in blood. Higher generation probabilities were observed for clonotypes shared by all four sorted-subset donors than for non-shared clonotypes. Estimated clonotype richness was generally larger for naive than for memory subsets. About 5% of naive CD4, 3% to 3.5% of naive CD8, approximately 2.2% of memory CD4, and roughly 0.4% of memory CD8 clonotypes were shared across a few donors. The genetic and exposure-history diversity represented was limited by the small number of donors.

Using the deep immunoSEQ assay, multiplex PCR amplified TCR CDR3 regions from genomic DNA. Genomic DNA extracted from each cell subset was distributed evenly over all wells of several immunoSEQ 96-well plates, and each plate served as one replicate. For sorted subsets, approximately 210 ng genomic DNA, equal to 30,000 to 35,000 T cell genomes, was loaded into each replicate PCR. Purified libraries were quantified with a Qubit 3.0 fluorometer, sized on a Bioanalyzer 2100, and re-quantified with the KAPA Library Quantification kit. Each immunoSEQ 96-well plate was sequenced on its own single-read 150-cycle Illumina NextSeq 550 flow cell. As for the original processing: Because only junctional sequences without quality scores were contained in the immunoSEQ output, filtering matching that applied to full-length reads could not be performed. To assign V/J genes and CDR3, sequences were annotated using PyIR, a Python wrapper for IgBLAST v1.9, with IMGT germline references. Reads with weak V/J assignments (E-value above 1e-6), missing CDR3, stop codons, out-of-frame junctions, or ambiguous translated residues were removed. V3J clonotypes were defined as sequences sharing an identical inferred V gene, J gene, and CDR3 amino acid sequence. Percentage overlap between repertoires was computed as shared unique clonotypes divided by the size of the smaller repertoire. RTK rarefaction, the Chao1 estimator, and Recon v2.1 estimates of unobserved clonotypes were used to assess repertoire richness. Generation probabilities were computed with OLGA for all TCRbeta clonotypes obtained by the gDNA method from several donors. TCRdb carries this immuneACCESS record with in-frame sequences only. Its versions omit some clonotypes, under half of them owing to an unresolved V gene in the studies checked, with the rest unexplained. The V and J calls and clone size are taken from that table; D and trimming were inferred from the DNA. This sample lists some 1,600,000 clones; around 98% were detected once. The top ten clonotypes cover approximately 0.44% of the sample.

Measured from the cysteine to the phenylalanine, the CDR3 is 14 residues long. The sequence is cut down to CDR3 DNA, 42 bases in frame from base 1. V is pared back by 6 bases and J by 1 base, with 9 bases lying between the germline termini. Per the germline V gene (reference sequence), WNHNN is the CDR1 and SYGVQD is the CDR2. In this chain, TRBV10-1 is recombined with TRBJ2-2; the D gene remains uncertain. Sequenced material: naive CD4+ T cells sorted from blood. In light of the paper, this sample's cell subset or site label describes: CD45RA+ positively selected. This TCR was sampled from a man in his thirties or forties in good health. Here is the DNA: TGCGCCAGCAGGCCGAGGCAGAACACCGGGGAGCTGTTTTTT. The translation is CASRPRQNTGELFF.